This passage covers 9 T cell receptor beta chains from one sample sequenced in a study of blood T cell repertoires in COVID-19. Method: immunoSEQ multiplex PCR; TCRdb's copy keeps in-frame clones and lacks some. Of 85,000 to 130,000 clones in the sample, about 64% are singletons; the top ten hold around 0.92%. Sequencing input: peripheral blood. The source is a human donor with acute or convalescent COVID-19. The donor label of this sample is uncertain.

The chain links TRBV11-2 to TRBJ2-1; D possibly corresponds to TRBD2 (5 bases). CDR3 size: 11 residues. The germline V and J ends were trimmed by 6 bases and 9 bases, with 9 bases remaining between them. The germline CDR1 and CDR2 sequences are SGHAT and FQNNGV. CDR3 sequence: CASRQRAEQFF. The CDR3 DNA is TGTGCCAGCAGGCAGAGGGCTGAGCAGTTCTTC.

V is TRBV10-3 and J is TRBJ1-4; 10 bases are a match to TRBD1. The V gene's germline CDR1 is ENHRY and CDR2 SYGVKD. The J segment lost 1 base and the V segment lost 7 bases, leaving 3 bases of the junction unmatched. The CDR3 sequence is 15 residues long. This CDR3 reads CAINGTGETNEKLFF. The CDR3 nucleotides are TGTGCCATCAACGGGACAGGGGAAACTAATGAAAAACTGTTTTTT.

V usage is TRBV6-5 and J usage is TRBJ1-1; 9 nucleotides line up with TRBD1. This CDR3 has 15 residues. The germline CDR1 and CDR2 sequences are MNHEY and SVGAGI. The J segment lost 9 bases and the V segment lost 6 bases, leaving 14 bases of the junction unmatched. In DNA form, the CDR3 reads TGTGCCAGCAGACGGACAGGGGACTACCCCCGGAAAGCTTTCTTT. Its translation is CASRRTGDYPRKAFF.

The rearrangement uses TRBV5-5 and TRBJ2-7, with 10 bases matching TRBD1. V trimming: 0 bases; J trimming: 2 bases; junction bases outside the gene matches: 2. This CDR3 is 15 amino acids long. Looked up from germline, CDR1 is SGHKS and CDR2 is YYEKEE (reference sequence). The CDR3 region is CASSLGGQGAYEQYF. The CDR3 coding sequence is TGTGCCAGCAGCTTGGGAGGACAGGGGGCCTACGAGCAGTACTTC.

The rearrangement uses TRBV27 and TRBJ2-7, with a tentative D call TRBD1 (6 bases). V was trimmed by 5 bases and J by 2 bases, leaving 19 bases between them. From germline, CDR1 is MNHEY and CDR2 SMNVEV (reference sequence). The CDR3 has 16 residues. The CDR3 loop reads CASSHPREGGPYEQYV. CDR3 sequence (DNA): TGTGCCAGCAGTCACCCCCGGGAAGGGGGTCCCTACGAGCAGTACGTC.

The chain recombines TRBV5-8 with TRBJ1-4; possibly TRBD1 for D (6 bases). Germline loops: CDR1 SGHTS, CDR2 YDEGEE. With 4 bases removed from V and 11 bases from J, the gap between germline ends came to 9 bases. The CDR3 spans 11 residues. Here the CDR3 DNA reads TGTGCCAGCAGCGGGGACATGAAACTGTTTTTT. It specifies CASSGDMKLFF.

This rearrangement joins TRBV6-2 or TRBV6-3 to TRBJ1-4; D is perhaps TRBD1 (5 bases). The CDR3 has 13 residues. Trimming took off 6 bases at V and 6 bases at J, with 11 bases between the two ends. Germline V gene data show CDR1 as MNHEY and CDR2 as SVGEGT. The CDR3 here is CASSWDSYEKLFF. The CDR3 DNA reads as TGTGCCAGCAGCTGGGACTCCTATGAAAAACTGTTTTTT.

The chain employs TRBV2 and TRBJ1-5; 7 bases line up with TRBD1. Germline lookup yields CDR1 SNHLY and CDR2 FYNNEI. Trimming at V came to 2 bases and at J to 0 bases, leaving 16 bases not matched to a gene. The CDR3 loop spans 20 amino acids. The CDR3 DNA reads TGTGCCAGCAGTGAAAGACGTTGGCAGGGGGATGGGAATAGCAATCAGCCCCAGCATTTT. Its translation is CASSERRWQGDGNSNQPQHF.

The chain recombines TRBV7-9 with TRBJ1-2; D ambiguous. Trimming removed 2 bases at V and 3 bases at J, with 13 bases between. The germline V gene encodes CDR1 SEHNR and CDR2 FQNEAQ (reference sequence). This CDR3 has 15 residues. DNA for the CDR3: TGTGCCAGCAGCTTACAGCCAGGCCCCCACTATGGCTACACCTTC. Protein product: CASSLQPGPHYGYTF.